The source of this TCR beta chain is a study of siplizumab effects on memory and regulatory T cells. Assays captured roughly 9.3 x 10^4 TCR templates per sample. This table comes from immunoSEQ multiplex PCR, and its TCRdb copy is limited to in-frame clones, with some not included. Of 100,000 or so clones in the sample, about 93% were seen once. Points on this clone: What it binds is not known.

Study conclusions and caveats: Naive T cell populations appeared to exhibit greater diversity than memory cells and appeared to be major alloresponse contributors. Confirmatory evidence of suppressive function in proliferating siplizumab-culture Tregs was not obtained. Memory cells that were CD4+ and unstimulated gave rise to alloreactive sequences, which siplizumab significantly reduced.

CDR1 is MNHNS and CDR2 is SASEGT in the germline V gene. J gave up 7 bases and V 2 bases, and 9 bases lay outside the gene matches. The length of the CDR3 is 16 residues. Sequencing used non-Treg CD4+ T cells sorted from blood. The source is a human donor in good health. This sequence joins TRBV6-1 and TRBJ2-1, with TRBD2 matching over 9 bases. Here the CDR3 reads CASSEISGTSRNEQFF. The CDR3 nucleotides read TGTGCCAGCAGTGAAATTTCCGGGACTAGCAGGAATGAGCAGTTCTTC.